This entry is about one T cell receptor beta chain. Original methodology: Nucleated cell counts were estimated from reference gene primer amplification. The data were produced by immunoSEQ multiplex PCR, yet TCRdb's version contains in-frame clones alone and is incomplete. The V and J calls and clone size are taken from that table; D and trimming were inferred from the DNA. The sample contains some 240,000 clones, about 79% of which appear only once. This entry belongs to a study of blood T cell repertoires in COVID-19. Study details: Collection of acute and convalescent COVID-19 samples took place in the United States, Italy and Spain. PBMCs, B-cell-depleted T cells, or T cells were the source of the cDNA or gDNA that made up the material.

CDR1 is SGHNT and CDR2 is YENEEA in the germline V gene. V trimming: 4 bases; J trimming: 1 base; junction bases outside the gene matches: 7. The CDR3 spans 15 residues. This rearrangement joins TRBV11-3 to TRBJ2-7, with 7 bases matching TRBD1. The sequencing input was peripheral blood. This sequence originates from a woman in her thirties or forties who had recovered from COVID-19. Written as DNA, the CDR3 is TGTGCCAGCAGCTCCGGAAGGGGGCATTCCTACGAGCAGTACTTC. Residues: CASSSGRGHSYEQYF.